This T cell receptor beta chain was observed in a study of blood T cell repertoires in COVID-19. Study background: The origin of the acute and convalescent COVID-19 samples was the United States, Italy and Spain.

Self-reported history from a screening survey and questionnaire set each donor's cohort. Cohort 3 donors were reported recovered after two negative PCRs, clearance, or symptom resolution. TCRdb keeps only in-frame clones here, not all; method: immunoSEQ multiplex PCR. The sample has around 430,000 clones, more than 75% seen once. This CDR3 contains 14 residues. With 6 bases clipped from V and 6 bases from J, the junction kept 7 bases outside the gene matches. Germline CDR1 and CDR2: MNHEY and SVGAGI. This chain uses TRBV6-5 with TRBJ1-3; 8 bases are shared with TRBD1. The TCR sequence derives from a woman aged 45-65 years who had recovered from COVID-19. Sequenced sample: PBMCs or T cells enriched from blood (not recorded which). CDR3 region: CASRMTGVENTIYF. CDR3 nucleotide sequence: TGTGCCAGCAGGATGACAGGGGTAGAAAACACCATATATTTT.